This record looks at one T cell receptor beta chain sequence and its context. In the authors' workflow: Amplified reference gene primers provided the basis for estimating nucleated cell counts. Libraries were prepared by immunoSEQ multiplex PCR; TCRdb keeps only in-frame clonotypes and omits some of them. That table is the source of V, J and clone size, and D and trimming were worked out from the DNA. The table records 190,000 or so clones, about 95% of them present only once. The Seattle patients joined while their infection was active and were tracked longitudinally afterward. This entry belongs to a study of blood T cell repertoires in COVID-19. Overall study context: Sample material is recorded as cDNA or gDNA derived from T cells, B-cell-depleted T cells, or PBMCs.

Trimming removed 3 bases from V and 6 bases from J, with 9 bases in between. The length of the CDR3 is 13 residues. Germline V gene lookup returns CDR1 MNHEY and CDR2 SMNVEV (reference sequence). The chain has TRBV27 and TRBJ1-5; D gene ambiguous. Material for sequencing was peripheral blood. This receptor was taken from a man in his thirties or forties with COVID-19, enrolled during active disease. The CDR3 loop reads CASSFFSGQPQHF. CDR3 sequence (DNA): TGTGCCAGCAGTTTCTTCTCCGGTCAGCCCCAGCATTTT.